Described below is a single TCR beta chain sequence and its context. The likely explanation is a read error, given a far larger clone one base away. Time point reported: before trial treatment. First-strand cDNA relied on TRAV- and TRBV-specific primers spanning alpha and beta chains. TCRs were amplified for about 18 PCR cycles with a constant-region primer and V-primer adapter. TCRdb redid the calling of the reads with MiXCR, one entry per CDR3 protein. The sample lists 75,000 to 95,000 distinct CDR3 sequences; more than 8% were seen once. This CDR3 has 15 residues. The germline CDR1 and CDR2 sequences are MNHEY and SVGAGI. This sample is drawn from a study of low-dose radiotherapy and immunotherapy resistance in tumors. As for the study in general: Patients were treated with intravenous nivolumab at 240 mg every two weeks and were also dosed with ipilimumab at 1 mg/kg every six weeks. Each patient took aspirin at a dose of 300 mg by mouth once daily over the course of four cycles, with dosing beginning on cycle 1 day 1.

The source was PBMCs, collected before treatment. The receptor was derived from a male donor with prostate cancer. This chain links TRBV6-5 with TRBJ2-1, with 8 bases identical to TRBD2. This CDR3 is CANSFTSGVYNEQFF. Written as DNA, the CDR3 is TGTGCCAACAGTTTCACTAGCGGCGTTTACAATGAGCAGTTCTTC.